What follows are 12 T cell receptor beta chains derived from one specimen sequenced in a study of PD-1 blockade in mismatch repair-deficient tumors. Produced via immunoSEQ multiplex PCR; TCRdb's table is partial and in-frame only. The sample includes 120,000 or so clones, around 86% of them seen just once. The sequences come from peripheral blood, collected 44 weeks after starting pembrolizumab. Receptors originate from an adult with mismatch repair-deficient cancer.

The chain combines TRBV9 with TRBJ2-1; D not resolved. Germline loops: CDR1 SGDLS, CDR2 YYNGEE. V shed 2 bases and J shed 1 base, with 10 bases lying between them. This CDR3 spans 15 amino acids. CDR3 amino acids: CASSVGAGSYNEQFF. CDR3 nucleotides: TGTGCCAGCAGCGTTGGCGCAGGTTCCTACAATGAGCAGTTCTTC.

J is TRBJ1-2 and V is TRBV6-1; 10 bases fit TRBD1. J lost 4 bases, V lost 3 bases, and 11 bases had no gene match. Germline CDR1 is MNHNS and CDR2 is SASEGT. This CDR3 region has 17 residues. CDR3 loop: CASSDGLGTGEGYGYTF. The CDR3 nucleotides read TGTGCCAGCAGTGATGGATTGGGGACAGGGGAGGGCTATGGCTACACCTTC.

The chain is built from TRBV7-2 and TRBJ2-1; 10 bases line up with TRBD2. V was pared by 2 bases and J by 6 bases, with 1 base of the junction left unmatched. The CDR3 contains 14 residues. Germline assignment: CDR1 SGHTA and CDR2 FQGNSA. The CDR3 DNA reads TGTGCCAGCAGCTTACTAGCGGGAGTCAATGAGCAGTTCTTC. It codes for CASSLLAGVNEQFF.

The chain recombines TRBV5-4 with TRBJ1-1; no firm D call. The V gene lost 0 bases and the J gene lost 0 bases, with 9 bases spanning the gap. The CDR3 loop spans 15 amino acids. Per the germline V gene, CDR1 is SGHNT and CDR2 is YYREEE (reference sequence). CDR3: CASSLATGMNTEAFF. The CDR3 DNA follows: TGTGCCAGCAGCTTGGCCACGGGGATGAACACTGAAGCTTTCTTT.

The chain joins TRBV4-2 to TRBJ2-7, with D perhaps TRBD1 or TRBD2 (5 bases each). This CDR3 region has 13 residues. CDR1 is LGHNA, CDR2 YNFKEQ, per germline. V shed 3 bases and J shed 3 bases, with 9 bases lying between them. CDR3 in amino acids: CASSHGTDYEQYF. As DNA, the CDR3 is TGTGCCAGCAGCCACGGGACGGACTACGAGCAGTACTTC.

The chain has TRBV25-1 and TRBJ2-2; 12 bases agree with TRBD2. CDR3 size: 18 residues. The V gene's germline CDR1 is MGHDK and CDR2 SYGVNS. The ends lost 3 bases at V and 7 bases at J; junction bases unmatched: 12. The CDR3 bases are TGTGCCAGCAGTGAGGCCATCCGTACTAGCGGGAGGTTCGGGGAGCTGTTTTTT. Residues: CASSEAIRTSGRFGELFF.

Only a few counts were recorded for this clone. The V and J genes are TRBV30 and TRBJ2-7; no reliable D call. This CDR3 is 12 amino acids long. Trimming removed 0 bases from V and 2 bases from J, with 5 bases in between. Per germline, CDR1 GTSNPN and CDR2 SVGIG (reference sequence). The CDR3 nucleotides read TGTGCCTGGAGTGTTGTCCCCTACGAGCAGTACTTC. Residues: CAWSVVPYEQYF.

V is TRBV15 and J is TRBJ2-6, with D possibly being TRBD1 (5 bases). V lost 5 bases and J 0 bases, leaving 14 bases between the germline ends. The CDR3 totals 17 residues. The V gene's germline CDR1 is LNHNV and CDR2 YYDKDF (reference sequence). CDR3 nucleotide sequence: TGTGCCACCAGCCGCTCGACAGCAAACTCTGGGGCCAACGTCCTGACTTTC. Translation gives CATSRSTANSGANVLTF.

CDR3 protein: CASSLGRQGYGEQYF. The CDR3 DNA sequence: TGTGCCAGCAGCTTAGGACGACAGGGCTATGGGGAGCAGTACTTC. The chain is built from TRBV7-9 and TRBJ2-7, with TRBD1 matching over 7 bases. V was pared by 1 base and J by 7 bases, with 10 bases of the junction left unmatched. The germline V gene encodes CDR1 SEHNR and CDR2 FQNEAQ (reference sequence). CDR3 length: 15 residues.

The CDR3 loop reads CASSFGLAGPYNEQFF. CDR3 sequence (DNA): TGTGCCAGCAGTTTCGGACTAGCGGGACCCTACAATGAGCAGTTCTTC. The rearrangement joins TRBV27 to TRBJ2-1; 12 bases agree with TRBD2. Per the germline V gene, CDR1 is MNHEY and CDR2 is SMNVEV (reference sequence). The CDR3 covers 16 residues. V shed 3 bases, J shed 2 bases, and the junction held 2 bases outside the gene matches.

The CDR3 loop is CASTSARAPYTGELFF. CDR3 coding DNA: TGTGCCAGTACCTCGGCCAGGGCTCCCTACACCGGGGAGCTGTTTTTT. This sequence joins TRBV19 and TRBJ2-2, with TRBD1 as a possible D gene (5 bases). Trimming removed 7 bases at V and 3 bases at J, with 18 bases between. Germline loops: CDR1 LNHDA, CDR2 SQIVND (reference sequence). CDR3 size: 16 residues.

This sequence joins TRBV5-1 and TRBJ2-5, with D maybe TRBD1 (5 bases). V was shortened by 7 bases and J by 4 bases, with 8 bases between the two germline ends. The CDR3 consists of 11 residues. Germline CDR1 reads SGHRS; CDR2 reads YFSETQ. In nucleotides, the CDR3 is TGCGCCAGCCATCAGGGAGAGACCCAGTACTTC. Protein: CASHQGETQYF.